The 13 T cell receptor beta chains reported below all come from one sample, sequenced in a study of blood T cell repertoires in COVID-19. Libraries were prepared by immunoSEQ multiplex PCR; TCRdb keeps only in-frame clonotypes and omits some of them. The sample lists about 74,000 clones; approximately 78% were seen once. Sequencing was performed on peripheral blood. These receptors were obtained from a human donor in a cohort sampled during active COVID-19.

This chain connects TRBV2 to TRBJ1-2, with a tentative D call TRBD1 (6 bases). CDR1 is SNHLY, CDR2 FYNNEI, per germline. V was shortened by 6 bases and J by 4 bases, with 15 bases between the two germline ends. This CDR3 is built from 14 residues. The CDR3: CASRRSGDSYGYTF. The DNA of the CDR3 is TGTGCCAGCAGGAGGTCAGGGGATAGCTATGGCTACACCTTC.

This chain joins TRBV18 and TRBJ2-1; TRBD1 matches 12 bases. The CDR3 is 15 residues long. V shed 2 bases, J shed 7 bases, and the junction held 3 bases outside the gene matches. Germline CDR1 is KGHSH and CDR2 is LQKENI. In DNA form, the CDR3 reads TGTGCCAGCTCACCAGGGACAGGGGGCAAGAATGAGCAGTTCTTC. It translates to CASSPGTGGKNEQFF.

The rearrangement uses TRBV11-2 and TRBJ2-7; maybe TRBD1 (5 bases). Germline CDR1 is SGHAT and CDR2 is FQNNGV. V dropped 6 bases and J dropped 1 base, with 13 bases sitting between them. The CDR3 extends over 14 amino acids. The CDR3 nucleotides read TGTGCCAGCAGACTCGACAGTCCGTCCTACGAGCAGTACTTC. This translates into CASRLDSPSYEQYF.

The CDR3 here is CASSSWTGRVFEAFF. The CDR3 nucleotides are TGTGCCAGCAGTTCCTGGACAGGGAGGGTGTTTGAAGCTTTCTTT. The chain has TRBV27 and TRBJ1-1; 8 nucleotides line up with TRBD1. J lost 7 bases, V lost 4 bases, and 11 bases had no gene match. This CDR3 contains 15 residues. Looked up from germline, CDR1 is MNHEY and CDR2 is SMNVEV (reference sequence).

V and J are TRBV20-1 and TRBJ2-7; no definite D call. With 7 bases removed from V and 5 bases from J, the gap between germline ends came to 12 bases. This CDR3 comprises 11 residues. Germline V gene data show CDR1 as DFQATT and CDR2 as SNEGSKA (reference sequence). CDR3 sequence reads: CSGLGPNEQYF. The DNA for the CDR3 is TGCAGTGGGTTGGGCCCAAACGAGCAGTACTTC.

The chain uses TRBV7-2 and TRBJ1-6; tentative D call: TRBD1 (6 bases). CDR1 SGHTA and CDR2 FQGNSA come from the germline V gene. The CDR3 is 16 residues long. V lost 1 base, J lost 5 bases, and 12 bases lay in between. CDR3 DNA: TGTGCCAGCAGCTTAGATTCCAGGGGCAATAATTCACCCCTCCACTTT. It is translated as CASSLDSRGNNSPLHF.

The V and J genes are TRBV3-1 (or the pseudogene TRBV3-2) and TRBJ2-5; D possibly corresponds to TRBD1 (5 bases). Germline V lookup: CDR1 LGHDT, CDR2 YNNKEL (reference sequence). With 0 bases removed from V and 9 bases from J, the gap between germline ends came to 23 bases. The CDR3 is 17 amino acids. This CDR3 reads CASSQDGLAASQGAQYF. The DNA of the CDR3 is TGTGCCAGCAGCCAAGATGGGTTGGCCGCGTCTCAGGGTGCCCAGTACTTC.

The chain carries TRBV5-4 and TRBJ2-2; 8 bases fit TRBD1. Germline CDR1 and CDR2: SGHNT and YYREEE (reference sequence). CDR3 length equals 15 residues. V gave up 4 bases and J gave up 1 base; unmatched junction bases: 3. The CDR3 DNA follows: TGTGCCAGCAGCGAGGGACAGGTGAACACCGGGGAGCTGTTTTTT. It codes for CASSEGQVNTGELFF.

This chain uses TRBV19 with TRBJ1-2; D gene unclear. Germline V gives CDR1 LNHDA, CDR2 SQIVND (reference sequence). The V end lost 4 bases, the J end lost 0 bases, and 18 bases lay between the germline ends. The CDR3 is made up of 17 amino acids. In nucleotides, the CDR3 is TGTGCCAGTAGTAGACCTGGAGGGCGGAACCCTAACTATGGCTACACCTTC. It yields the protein CASSRPGGRNPNYGYTF.

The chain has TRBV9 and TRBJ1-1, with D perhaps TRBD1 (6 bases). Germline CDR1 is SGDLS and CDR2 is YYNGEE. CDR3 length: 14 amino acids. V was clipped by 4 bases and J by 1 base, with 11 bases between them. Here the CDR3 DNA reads TGTGCCAGCAGCTTCCGGGGGGCGAACACTGAAGCTTTCTTT. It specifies CASSFRGANTEAFF.

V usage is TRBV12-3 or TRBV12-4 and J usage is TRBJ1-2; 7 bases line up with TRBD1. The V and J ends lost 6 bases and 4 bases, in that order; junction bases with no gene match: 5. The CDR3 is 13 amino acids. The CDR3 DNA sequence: TGTGCCAGCAGGGCGACAGGGCTCTATGGCTACACCTTC. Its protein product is CASRATGLYGYTF.

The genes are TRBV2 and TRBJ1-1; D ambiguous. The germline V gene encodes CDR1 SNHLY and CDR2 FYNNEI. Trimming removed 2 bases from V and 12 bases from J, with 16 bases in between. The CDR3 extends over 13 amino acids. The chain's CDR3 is CASSERGRNKSFF. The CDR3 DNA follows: TGTGCCAGCAGTGAAAGAGGGCGAAACAAATCTTTCTTT.

The DNA of the CDR3 is TGCAGCGTTCGAAGAGAAGAGGATCAGCCCCAGCATTTT. Translated, it gives CSVRREEDQPQHF. The rearrangement links TRBV29-1 to TRBJ1-5; no definite D call. This CDR3 is built from 13 residues. Germline V gene lookup returns CDR1 SQVTM and CDR2 ANQGSEA. Trimming took off 5 bases at V and 5 bases at J, with 13 bases between the two ends.